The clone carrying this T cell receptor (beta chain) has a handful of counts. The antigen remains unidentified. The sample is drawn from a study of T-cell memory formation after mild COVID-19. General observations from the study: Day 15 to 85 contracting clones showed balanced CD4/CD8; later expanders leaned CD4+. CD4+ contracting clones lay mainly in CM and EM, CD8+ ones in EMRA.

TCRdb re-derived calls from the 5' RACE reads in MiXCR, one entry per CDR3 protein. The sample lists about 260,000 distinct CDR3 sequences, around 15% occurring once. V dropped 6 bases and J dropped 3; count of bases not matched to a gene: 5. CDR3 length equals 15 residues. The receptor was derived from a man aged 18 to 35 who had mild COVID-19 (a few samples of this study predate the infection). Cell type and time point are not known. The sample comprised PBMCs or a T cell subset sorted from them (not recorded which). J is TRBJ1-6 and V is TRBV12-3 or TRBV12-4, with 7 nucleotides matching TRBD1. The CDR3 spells CASSPGTVYNSPLHF. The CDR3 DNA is TGTGCCAGCAGCCCCGGGACAGTCTATAATTCACCCCTCCACTTT.